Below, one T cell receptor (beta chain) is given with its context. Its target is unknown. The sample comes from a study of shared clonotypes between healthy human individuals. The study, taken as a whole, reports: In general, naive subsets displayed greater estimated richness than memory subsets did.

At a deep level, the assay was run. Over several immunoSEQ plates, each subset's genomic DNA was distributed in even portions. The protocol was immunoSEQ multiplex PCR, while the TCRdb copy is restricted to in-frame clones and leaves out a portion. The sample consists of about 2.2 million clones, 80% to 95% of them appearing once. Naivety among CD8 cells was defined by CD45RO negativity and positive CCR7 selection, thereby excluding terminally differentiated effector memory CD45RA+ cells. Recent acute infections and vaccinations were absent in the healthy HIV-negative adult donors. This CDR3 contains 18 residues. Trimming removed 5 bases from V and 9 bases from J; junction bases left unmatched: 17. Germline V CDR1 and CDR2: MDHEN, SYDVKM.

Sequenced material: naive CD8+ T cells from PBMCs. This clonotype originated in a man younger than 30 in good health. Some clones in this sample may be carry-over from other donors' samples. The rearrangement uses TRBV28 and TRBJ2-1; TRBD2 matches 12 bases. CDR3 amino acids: CASSPNIQTSGSIIEQFF. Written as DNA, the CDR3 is TGTGCCAGCAGTCCAAACATACAGACTAGCGGGAGTATTATTGAGCAGTTCTTC.